This T cell receptor beta chain is drawn from a study of technical replicates of blood from several donors. This CDR3 has 12 residues. CDR1 is MNHNS, CDR2 SASEGT, per germline. V gave up 9 bases and J gave up 8 bases, with 16 bases separating them. This clone was counted once. TCRdb keeps only in-frame clones here, not all; method: immunoSEQ multiplex PCR. The table lists approximately 17,000 clones, approximately 86% of them singletons. The TCR originated in a human donor in good health. This chain connects TRBV6-1 to TRBJ1-2; unclear D gene. The specimen sequenced was PBMCs. Here the CDR3 reads CASIKPPGGYTF. The CDR3 DNA reads TGTGCCAGTATCAAGCCTCCGGGAGGCTACACCTTC.